Listed here are 25 T cell receptor beta chains from one sample, sequenced in a study of cytomegalovirus exposure and HLA in healthy donors. 60 Vbeta and 13 Jbeta primers were used in PCR. TCRdb keeps only in-frame clones here, not all; method: immunoSEQ multiplex PCR. The top ten hold 1.5% to 2% of the sample, which has about 160,000 clones, more than 80% seen once. The source material was PBMCs. These receptor sequences come from a woman younger than 35 in good health and CMV-seronegative.

The chain uses TRBV6-6 and TRBJ2-5, with TRBD2 identical over 11 bases. The end of the DNA aligns better with TRBJ2-7, so the J call may be wrong. The CDR3 is 14 residues long. Looked up from germline, CDR1 is MNHNY and CDR2 is SVGAGI (reference sequence). The chain's CDR3 is CASGDSGRVYEQYF. Written as DNA, the CDR3 is TGTGCCAGCGGCGATAGCGGGAGGGTCTACGAGCAGTACTTC.

This chain connects TRBV7-9 to TRBJ2-5; D may be TRBD1 (6 bases). CDR1 and CDR2 (germline): SEHNR, FQNEAQ (reference sequence). Trimming took off 5 bases at V and 4 bases at J, with 14 bases between the two ends. This CDR3 comprises 14 residues. CDR3 coding DNA: TGTGCCAGCAGCCCTCCGGGACACTTAGAGACCCAGTACTTC. It yields the protein CASSPPGHLETQYF.

CDR3: CASSPRRGEQYF. The CDR3 DNA reads as TGTGCCAGCAGCCCCCGCCGGGGAGAGCAGTACTTC. The V gene is TRBV13, the J gene TRBJ2-7; D perhaps matches TRBD2 (5 bases). This CDR3 contains 12 residues. Germline V gives CDR1 PRHDT, CDR2 FYEKMQ (reference sequence). V gave up 5 bases and J gave up 7 bases, with 12 bases separating them.

The sample holds one count of this clone. V gene TRBV19 combines with J gene TRBJ1-5; D might be TRBD1 (5 bases). Trimming shortened V by 4 bases and J by 0 bases, and 13 bases separated the two germline ends. This CDR3 has 16 residues. Germline loops: CDR1 LNHDA, CDR2 SQIVND (reference sequence). The CDR3 nucleotides are TGTGCCAGTAGTAAGACGGGGGGTTATAGCAATCAGCCCCAGCATTTT. Protein product: CASSKTGGYSNQPQHF.

The chain employs TRBV7-3 and TRBJ2-1; weak D call: TRBD1 (6 bases). The V and J ends lost 3 bases and 5 bases respectively, with 8 bases between them. CDR1 is SGHTA and CDR2 is FQGTGA in the germline V gene. The length of the CDR3 is 13 residues. CDR3 DNA sequence: TGTGCCAGCAGCTTGGACAGCGACAATGAGCAGTTCTTC. Encoded protein: CASSLDSDNEQFF.

This sequence joins TRBV6-1 and TRBJ2-1, with TRBD2 identical over 9 bases. There are 15 residues in the CDR3. V shed 7 bases and J 3 bases; nucleotides not matched to a gene: 7. Germline assignment: CDR1 MNHNS and CDR2 SASEGT. Here the CDR3 reads CASTTSGRLYNEQFF. Here the CDR3 DNA reads TGTGCCAGCACTACCAGCGGGAGGCTCTACAATGAGCAGTTCTTC.

This clone appeared a single time. The chain uses TRBV6-5 and TRBJ2-7, with TRBD2 as a possible D gene (6 bases). The CDR3 runs 16 residues. The germline V and J ends were trimmed by 4 bases and 4 bases, with 20 bases remaining between them. Per the germline V gene, CDR1 is MNHEY and CDR2 is SVGAGI. CDR3 in amino acids: CASSSGQHGAGYEQYF. As DNA, the CDR3 is TGTGCCAGCAGTTCCGGCCAACACGGGGCGGGGTACGAGCAGTACTTC.

Here the CDR3 reads CASSPRQGGNAYGYTF. In DNA, the CDR3 is TGCGCCAGCAGCCCACGGCAAGGCGGGAACGCCTATGGCTACACCTTC. V and J are TRBV5-1 and TRBJ1-2, with unresolved D. The CDR3 runs 16 residues. The V end was cut by 4 bases, the J end by 4 bases, with 20 bases between. Germline CDR1 is SGHRS and CDR2 is YFSETQ.

A single count supports this clone. This chain links TRBV9 with TRBJ2-3; 9 nucleotides line up with TRBD2. Trimming at V came to 4 bases and at J to 4 bases, leaving 13 bases not matched to a gene. The V gene's germline CDR1 is SGDLS and CDR2 YYNGEE. The CDR3 runs to 17 residues. DNA for the CDR3: TGTGCCAGCAGCACCCACTTTAGCGGGAGTCGAGCAGATACGCAGTATTTT. Amino acids: CASSTHFSGSRADTQYF.

J is TRBJ2-1 and V is TRBV9; 8 positions agree with TRBD2. Germline V gene sequence: CDR1 SGDLS, CDR2 YYNGEE. V dropped 0 bases and J dropped 8; count of bases not matched to a gene: 13. This CDR3 comprises 17 residues. This chain's CDR3 is CASSVDLMGLGYYEQFF. The CDR3 DNA follows: TGTGCCAGCAGCGTAGATCTAATGGGACTAGGGTACTATGAGCAGTTCTTC.

DNA of the CDR3: TGTGCCAGCAGCCAAGTAAGCCTAGCGGGGGGGCCCTACGAGCAGTACTTC. It encodes CASSQVSLAGGPYEQYF. The chain has TRBV4-2 and TRBJ2-7; TRBD2 matches at 12 bases. V trimming: 1 base; J trimming: 2 bases; junction bases outside the gene matches: 6. CDR3 length: 17 residues. The germline V gene has CDR1 LGHNA and CDR2 YNFKEQ.

Only one count was recorded for this clone. This chain joins TRBV27 and TRBJ2-6, with unresolved D. V was clipped by 8 bases and J by 0 bases, with 14 bases between them. The germline V gene has CDR1 MNHEY and CDR2 SMNVEV (reference sequence). This CDR3 is 16 amino acids long. The CDR3 region has the DNA TGTGCCAGCGGCGCGGAGACCCCCTCTGGGGCCAACGTCCTGACTTTC. Its translation is CASGAETPSGANVLTF. The entire variable domain, with the rest obtained from reference TRBV27 and TRBJ2-6, is as follows: EAQVTQNPRYLITVTGKKLTVTCSQNMNHEYMSWYRQDPGLGLRQIYYSMNVEVTDKGDVPEGYKVSRKEKRNFPLILESPSPNQTSLYFCASGAETPSGANVLTFGAGSRLTVL.

This chain uses TRBV19 with TRBJ2-2; TRBD2 aligns across 10 bases. From germline, CDR1 is LNHDA and CDR2 SQIVND (reference sequence). The CDR3 sequence is 17 residues long. V lost 3 bases to trimming and J lost 2 bases; unmatched junction nucleotides: 6. CDR3 nucleotides: TGTGCCAGTAGTATTGGGCTAGCGGGGGTAAACACCGGGGAGCTGTTTTTT. Its protein is CASSIGLAGVNTGELFF.

The V call is TRBV27, the J call TRBJ1-2; TRBD1 matches at 7 bases. The J segment lost 5 bases and the V segment lost 3 bases, leaving 9 bases of the junction unmatched. Per germline, CDR1 MNHEY and CDR2 SMNVEV (reference sequence). This CDR3 has 15 residues. The CDR3 is CASSLYPGQTYGYTF. The CDR3 DNA reads TGTGCCAGCAGTTTGTATCCGGGACAGACTTATGGCTACACCTTC.

The DNA of the CDR3 is TGTGCCAGCAGCTCATATACTGACAGCTCTGGAAACACCATATATTTT. Protein sequence: CASSSYTDSSGNTIYF. The chain joins TRBV5-8 to TRBJ1-3; perhaps TRBD1 as D (5 bases). V lost 3 bases and J 0 bases, leaving 13 bases between the germline ends. CDR1 and CDR2 (germline): SGHTS, YDEGEE. The CDR3 sequence is 16 residues long.

For this clone: Other DNA sequences from this sample encode an identical CDR3 as well. This chain joins TRBV5-1 and TRBJ2-7, with D tentatively TRBD2 (6 bases). Germline V gene lookup returns CDR1 SGHRS and CDR2 YFSETQ. V lost 8 bases and J 0 bases, leaving 15 bases between the germline ends. This CDR3 contains 14 residues. CDR3 sequence (DNA): TGCGCCAGTAGCCTTGACGGGAGCTCCTACGAGCAGTACTTC. It yields the protein CASSLDGSSYEQYF. The variable domain in full, completed from reference TRBV5-1 and TRBJ2-7, reads KAGVTQTPRYLIKTRGQQVTLSCSPISGHRSVSWYQQTPGQGLQFLFEYFSETQRNKGNFPGRFSGRQFSNSRSEMNVSTLELGDSALYLCASSLDGSSYEQYFGPGTRLTVT.

The chain couples TRBV4-1 to TRBJ2-7; D is ambiguous. The V and J ends lost 0 bases and 2 bases respectively, with 11 bases between them. CDR1 is MGHRA, CDR2 YSYEKL, per germline. CDR3 length: 15 residues. This CDR3 is CASSQDMLPAYEQYF. The CDR3 DNA reads as TGCGCCAGCAGCCAAGATATGTTGCCAGCCTACGAGCAGTACTTC.

This clone came up a few times. This rearrangement joins TRBV6-5 to TRBJ2-5; the match to TRBD1 covers 7 bases. The CDR3 loop spans 14 amino acids. The ends lost 6 bases at V and 0 bases at J; junction bases unmatched: 4. Germline V gene sequence: CDR1 MNHEY, CDR2 SVGAGI. This CDR3 reads CASSLTGYQETQYF. CDR3 nucleotide sequence: TGTGCCAGCAGCCTGACAGGGTACCAAGAGACCCAGTACTTC.

The CDR3 nucleotides read TGTGCCAGCTCACCAGTAAACAATGAGCAGTTCTTC. Protein: CASSPVNNEQFF. The rearrangement links TRBV18 to TRBJ2-1; D uncertain. Germline V gives CDR1 KGHSH, CDR2 LQKENI. The V gene lost 2 bases and the J gene lost 5 bases, with 4 bases spanning the gap. The CDR3 consists of 12 residues.

The V gene is TRBV11-1, the J gene TRBJ2-1; D is possibly TRBD2 (6 bases). This CDR3 comprises 15 residues. CDR1 is SGHAT, CDR2 FQDESV, per germline (reference sequence). Trimming shortened V by 5 bases and J by 5 bases, and 16 bases separated the two germline ends. CDR3: CASSLHGGDHNEQFF. For the CDR3, the DNA is TGTGCCAGCAGCCTGCATGGCGGGGACCACAATGAGCAGTTCTTC.

This clone was detected only a few times. V is TRBV6-1 and J is TRBJ1-4, with 11 bases identical to TRBD1. The CDR3 totals 17 residues. Trimming at V came to 1 base and at J to 3 bases, leaving 4 bases not matched to a gene. From germline, CDR1 is MNHNS and CDR2 SASEGT. CDR3 DNA sequence: TGTGCCAGCAGTGAAGAGGACAGGGGGCTAGCTAATGAAAAACTGTTTTTT. This encodes CASSEEDRGLANEKLFF.

This clone was observed once. The chain uses TRBV10-1 and TRBJ2-7; 8 bases are a match to TRBD2. V was clipped by 0 bases and J by 5 bases; unmatched bases: 9. CDR3 size: 16 residues. CDR1 is WNHNN and CDR2 is SYGVQD in the germline V gene (reference sequence). The DNA for the CDR3 is TGCGCCAGCAGTGAGTCAGGGGCGGGAGGCGTCCACGAGCAGTACTTC. This encodes CASSESGAGGVHEQYF.

Only a few counts were recorded for this clone. V and J are TRBV6-5 and TRBJ2-2; TRBD2 matches at 7 bases. The CDR3 loop spans 14 amino acids. The junction had 7 bases not matched to a gene; V was cut back by 9 bases and J by 3 bases. CDR1 is MNHEY and CDR2 is SVGAGI in the germline V gene. CDR3 sequence reads: CASCGSFDTGELFF. CDR3 in DNA: TGTGCCAGTTGCGGGAGTTTCGACACCGGGGAGCTGTTTTTT.

This clone turned up a few times. The chain recombines TRBV19 with TRBJ1-5; D is unresolved. V gave up 6 bases and J gave up 0 bases, with 18 bases separating them. Germline CDR1 is LNHDA and CDR2 is SQIVND (reference sequence). The CDR3 loop spans 17 amino acids. CDR3 in DNA: TGTGCCAGTAGCCCACTCCCAGCGGGCTATAGCAATCAGCCCCAGCATTTT. Translation: CASSPLPAGYSNQPQHF.

This clone showed up just a few times. J is TRBJ1-2 and V is TRBV10-3, with D maybe TRBD1 (5 bases). Trimming stripped 3 bases from V and 5 bases from J, with 13 bases between. The CDR3 is made up of 14 amino acids. The V gene's germline CDR1 is ENHRY and CDR2 SYGVKD. Here the CDR3 reads CAISDSGRGYGYTF. The CDR3 DNA reads as TGTGCCATCAGTGACTCCGGGCGGGGGTATGGCTACACCTTC.